What follows is one T cell receptor beta chain and its context. Antigen unknown. The same CDR3 is also encoded by other DNA sequences in this sample. CD45RA+ naive and CD45RA-negative memory subsets were separated from CD4+ cells. Clones were sequenced by immunoSEQ multiplex PCR, and TCRdb holds only the in-frame ones, with some missing. This sample yields about 2.4 million clones, of which approximately 92% are seen a single time; roughly 0.15% belongs to the top ten. This sample stems from a study of shared clonotypes between healthy human individuals. Study overall: CD8 memory received one plate per donor, CD8 naive two, CD4 memory three and CD4 naive three. General study results and limits: Limited genetic and exposure-history diversity came from having few donors. How much donors shared clonotypes was expected to be affected by sequencing depth.

Per the germline V gene, CDR1 is KGHSH and CDR2 is LQKENI. CDR3 length: 13 residues. V lost 0 bases to trimming and J lost 4 bases, with 6 bases between them. Sequences were obtained from naive CD4+ T cells sorted from blood. Described subset: CD45RA+ positively selected. V usage is TRBV18 and J usage is TRBJ2-5; D not resolved. The receptor was isolated from a man aged 18 to 30 in good health. CDR3 sequence: CASSPPLGETQYF. DNA for the CDR3: TGTGCCAGCTCACCACCGCTTGGAGAGACCCAGTACTTC.